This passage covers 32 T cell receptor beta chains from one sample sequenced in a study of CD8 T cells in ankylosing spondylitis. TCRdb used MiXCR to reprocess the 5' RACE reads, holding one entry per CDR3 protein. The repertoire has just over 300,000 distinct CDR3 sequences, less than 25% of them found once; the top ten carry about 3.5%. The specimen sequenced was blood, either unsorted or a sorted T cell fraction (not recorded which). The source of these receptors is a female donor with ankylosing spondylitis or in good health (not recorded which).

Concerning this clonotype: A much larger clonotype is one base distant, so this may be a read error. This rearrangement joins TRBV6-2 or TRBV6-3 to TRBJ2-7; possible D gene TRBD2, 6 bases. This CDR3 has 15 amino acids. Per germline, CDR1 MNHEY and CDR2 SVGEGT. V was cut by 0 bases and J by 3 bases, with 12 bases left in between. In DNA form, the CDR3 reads TGTGCCAGCAGTTACTCAAGGGACTGGGGCTACGAGCAGTACTTC. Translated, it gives CASSYSRDWGYEQYF.

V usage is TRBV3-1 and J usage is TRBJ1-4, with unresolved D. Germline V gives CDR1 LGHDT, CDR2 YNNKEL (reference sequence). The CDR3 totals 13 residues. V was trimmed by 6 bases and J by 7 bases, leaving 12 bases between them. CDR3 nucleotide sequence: TGTGCCAGCAGTATTAAAGATGGTGAAAAACTGTTTTTT. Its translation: CASSIKDGEKLFF.

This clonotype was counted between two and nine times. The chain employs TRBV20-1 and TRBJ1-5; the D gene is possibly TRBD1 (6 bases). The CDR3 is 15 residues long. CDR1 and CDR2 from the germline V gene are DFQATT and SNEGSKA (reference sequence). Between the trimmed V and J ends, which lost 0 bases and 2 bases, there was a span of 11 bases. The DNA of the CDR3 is TGCAGTGCTAGAGAGCCTCGACAGGGCAATCAGCCCCAGCATTTT. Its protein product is CSAREPRQGNQPQHF.

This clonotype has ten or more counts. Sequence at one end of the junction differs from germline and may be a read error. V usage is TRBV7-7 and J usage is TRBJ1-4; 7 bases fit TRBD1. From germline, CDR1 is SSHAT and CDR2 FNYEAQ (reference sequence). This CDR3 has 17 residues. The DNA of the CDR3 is TGTGCTAGCATCCATGACCCCCCAGGGACAGAAAATGAAAAACTGTTTTTT. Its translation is CASIHDPPGTENEKLFF.

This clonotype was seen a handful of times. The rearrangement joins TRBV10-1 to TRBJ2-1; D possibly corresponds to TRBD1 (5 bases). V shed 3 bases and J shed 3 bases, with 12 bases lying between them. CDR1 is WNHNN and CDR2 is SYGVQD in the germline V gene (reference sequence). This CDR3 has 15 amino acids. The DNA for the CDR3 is TGCGCCAGCAGTGATCAGGGCCTGGGCTACAATGAGCAGTTCTTC. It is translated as CASSDQGLGYNEQFF.

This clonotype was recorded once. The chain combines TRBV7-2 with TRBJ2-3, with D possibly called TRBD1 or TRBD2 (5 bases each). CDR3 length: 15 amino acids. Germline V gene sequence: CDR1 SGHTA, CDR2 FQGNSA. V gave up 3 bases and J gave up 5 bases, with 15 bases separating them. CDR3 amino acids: CASSFSGGDGDTQYF. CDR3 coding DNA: TGTGCCAGCAGCTTTTCTGGGGGTGACGGAGATACGCAGTATTTT. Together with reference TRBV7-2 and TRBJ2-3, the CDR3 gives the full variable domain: GAGVSQSPSNKVTEKGKDVELRCDPISGHTALYWYRQSLGQGLEFLIYFQGNSAPDKSGLPSDRFSAERTGGSVSTLTIQRTQQEDSAVYLCASSFSGGDGDTQYFGPGTRLTVL.

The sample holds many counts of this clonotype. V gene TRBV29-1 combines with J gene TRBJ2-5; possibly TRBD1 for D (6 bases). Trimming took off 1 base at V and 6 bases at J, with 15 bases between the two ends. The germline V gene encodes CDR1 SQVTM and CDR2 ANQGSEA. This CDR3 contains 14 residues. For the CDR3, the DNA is TGCAGCGTTGAAGGTGGAAGAGGGGGAAAGACCCAGTACTTC. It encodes CSVEGGRGGKTQYF.

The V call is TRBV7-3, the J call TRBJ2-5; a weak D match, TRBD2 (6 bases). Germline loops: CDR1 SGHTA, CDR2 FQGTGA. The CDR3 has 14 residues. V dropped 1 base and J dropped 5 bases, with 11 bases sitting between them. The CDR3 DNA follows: TGTGCCAGCAGCTTAAACGGGAGATCTGAGACCCAGTACTTC. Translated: CASSLNGRSETQYF.

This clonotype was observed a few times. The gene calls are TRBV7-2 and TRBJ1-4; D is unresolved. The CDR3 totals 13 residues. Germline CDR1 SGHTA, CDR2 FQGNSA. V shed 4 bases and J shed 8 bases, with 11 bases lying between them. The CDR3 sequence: CASSSTFPEKLFF. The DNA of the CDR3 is TGTGCCAGCAGCTCGACATTTCCCGAAAAACTGTTTTTT. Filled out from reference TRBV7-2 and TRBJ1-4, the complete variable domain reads GAGVSQSPSNKVTEKGKDVELRCDPISGHTALYWYRQSLGQGLEFLIYFQGNSAPDKSGLPSDRFSAERTGGSVSTLTIQRTQQEDSAVYLCASSSTFPEKLFFGSGTQLSVL.

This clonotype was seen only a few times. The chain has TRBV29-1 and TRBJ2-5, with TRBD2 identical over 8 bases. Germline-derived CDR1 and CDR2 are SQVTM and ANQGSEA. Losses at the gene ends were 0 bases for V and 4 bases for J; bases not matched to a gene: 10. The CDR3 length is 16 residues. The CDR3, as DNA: TGCAGCGTTGAAGATCCCGGGAGGGGGTGGAGAGAGACCCAGTACTTC. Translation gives CSVEDPGRGWRETQYF.

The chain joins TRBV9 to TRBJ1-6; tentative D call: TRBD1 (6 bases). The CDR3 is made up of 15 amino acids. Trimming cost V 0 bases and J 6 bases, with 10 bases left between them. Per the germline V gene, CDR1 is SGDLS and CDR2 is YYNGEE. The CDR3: CASSVGDIVNSPLHF. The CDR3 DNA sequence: TGTGCCAGCAGCGTAGGGGACATAGTTAATTCACCCCTCCACTTT.

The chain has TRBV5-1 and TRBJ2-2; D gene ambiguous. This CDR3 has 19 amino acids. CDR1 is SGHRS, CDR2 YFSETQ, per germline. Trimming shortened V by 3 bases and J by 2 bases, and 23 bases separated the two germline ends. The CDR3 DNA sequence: TGCGCCAGCAGCTCTTATCTACACGACCCAACCGTCAACACCGGGGAGCTGTTTTTT. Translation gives CASSSYLHDPTVNTGELFF.

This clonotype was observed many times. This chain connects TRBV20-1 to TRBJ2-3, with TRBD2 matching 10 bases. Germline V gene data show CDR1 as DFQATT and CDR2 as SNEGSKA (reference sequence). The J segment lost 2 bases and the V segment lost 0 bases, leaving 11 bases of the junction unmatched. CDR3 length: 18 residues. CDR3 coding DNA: TGCAGTGCTAGAGATAGTGCCAGGACTAGCGGATTCACAGATACGCAGTATTTT. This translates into CSARDSARTSGFTDTQYF.

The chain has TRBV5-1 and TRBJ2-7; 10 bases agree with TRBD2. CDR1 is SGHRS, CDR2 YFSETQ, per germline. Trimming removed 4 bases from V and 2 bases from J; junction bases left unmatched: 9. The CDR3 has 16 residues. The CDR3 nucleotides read TGCGCCAGCAGCCCAAGGACTAGCGGAGGGCCCTACGAGCAGTACTTC. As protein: CASSPRTSGGPYEQYF. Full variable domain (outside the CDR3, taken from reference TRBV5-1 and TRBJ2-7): KAGVTQTPRYLIKTRGQQVTLSCSPISGHRSVSWYQQTPGQGLQFLFEYFSETQRNKGNFPGRFSGRQFSNSRSEMNVSTLELGDSALYLCASSPRTSGGPYEQYFGPGTRLTVT.

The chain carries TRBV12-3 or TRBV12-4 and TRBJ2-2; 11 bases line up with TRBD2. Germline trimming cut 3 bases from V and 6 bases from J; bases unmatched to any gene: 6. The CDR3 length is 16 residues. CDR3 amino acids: CASSLTLSGRAGELFF. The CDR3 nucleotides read TGTGCCAGCAGTTTGACCCTTAGCGGGAGGGCCGGGGAGCTGTTTTTT.

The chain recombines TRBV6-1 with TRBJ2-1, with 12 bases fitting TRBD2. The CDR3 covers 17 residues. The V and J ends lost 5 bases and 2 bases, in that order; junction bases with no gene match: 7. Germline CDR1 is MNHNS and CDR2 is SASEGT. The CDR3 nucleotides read TGTGCCAGCAGTCTTACTAGCGGGAGGAGGACCTACAATGAGCAGTTCTTC. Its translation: CASSLTSGRRTYNEQFF.

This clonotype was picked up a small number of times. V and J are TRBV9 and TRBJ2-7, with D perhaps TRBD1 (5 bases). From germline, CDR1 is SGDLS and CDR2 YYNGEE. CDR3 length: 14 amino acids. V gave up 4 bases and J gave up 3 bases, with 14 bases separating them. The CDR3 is CASSLQEFNYEQYF. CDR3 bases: TGTGCCAGCAGCCTACAGGAATTTAACTACGAGCAGTACTTC.

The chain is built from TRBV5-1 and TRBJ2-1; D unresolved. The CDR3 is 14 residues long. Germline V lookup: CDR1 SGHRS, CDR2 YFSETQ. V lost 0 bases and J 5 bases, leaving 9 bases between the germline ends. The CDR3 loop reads CASSLELEDNEQFF. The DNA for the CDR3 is TGCGCCAGCAGCTTGGAACTCGAGGACAATGAGCAGTTCTTC.

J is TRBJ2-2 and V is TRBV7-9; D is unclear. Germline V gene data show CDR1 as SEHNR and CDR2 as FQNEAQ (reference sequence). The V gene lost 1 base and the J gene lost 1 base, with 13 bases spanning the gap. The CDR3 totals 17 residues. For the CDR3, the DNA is TGTGCCAGCAGCTTAGTGAAACCCTACCGGAACACCGGGGAGCTGTTTTTT. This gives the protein CASSLVKPYRNTGELFF.

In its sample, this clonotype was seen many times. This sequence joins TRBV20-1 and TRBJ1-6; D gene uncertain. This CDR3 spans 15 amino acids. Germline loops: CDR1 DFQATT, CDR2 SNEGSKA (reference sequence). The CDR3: CIPRGRVPQTSPLHF. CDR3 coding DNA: TGCATCCCTCGGGGAAGGGTGCCCCAAACGTCACCCCTCCACTTT.

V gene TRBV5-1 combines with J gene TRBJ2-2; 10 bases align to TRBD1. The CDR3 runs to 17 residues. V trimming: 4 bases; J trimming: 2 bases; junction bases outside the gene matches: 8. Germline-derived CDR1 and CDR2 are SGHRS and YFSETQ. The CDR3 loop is CASSPGQGSLNTGELFF. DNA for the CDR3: TGCGCCAGCAGCCCGGGACAGGGGAGCTTAAACACCGGGGAGCTGTTTTTT.

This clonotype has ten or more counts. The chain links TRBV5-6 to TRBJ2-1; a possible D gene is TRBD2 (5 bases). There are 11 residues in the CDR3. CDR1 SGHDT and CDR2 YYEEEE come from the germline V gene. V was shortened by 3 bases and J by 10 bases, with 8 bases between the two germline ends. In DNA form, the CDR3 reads TGTGCCAGCAGCTCTTCTAGCGAGCAGTTCTTC. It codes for CASSSSSEQFF.

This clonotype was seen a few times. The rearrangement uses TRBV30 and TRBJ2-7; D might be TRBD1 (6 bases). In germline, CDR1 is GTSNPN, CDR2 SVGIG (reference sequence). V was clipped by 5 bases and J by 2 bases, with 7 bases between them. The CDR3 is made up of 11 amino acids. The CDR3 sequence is CAWQGTYEQYF. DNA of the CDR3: TGTGCCTGGCAGGGGACCTACGAGCAGTACTTC. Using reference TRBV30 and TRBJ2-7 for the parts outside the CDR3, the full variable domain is SQTIHQWPATLVQPVGSPLSLECTVEGTSNPNLYWYRQAAGRGLQLLFYSVGIGQISSEVPQNLSASRPQDRQFILSSKKLLLSDSGFYLCAWQGTYEQYFGPGTRLTVT.

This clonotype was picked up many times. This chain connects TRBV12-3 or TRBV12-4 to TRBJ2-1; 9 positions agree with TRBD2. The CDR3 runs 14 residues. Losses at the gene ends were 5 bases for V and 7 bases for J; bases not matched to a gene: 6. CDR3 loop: CASSNSGSGNEQFF. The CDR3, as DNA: TGTGCCAGCAGTAATAGCGGGAGTGGTAATGAGCAGTTCTTC.

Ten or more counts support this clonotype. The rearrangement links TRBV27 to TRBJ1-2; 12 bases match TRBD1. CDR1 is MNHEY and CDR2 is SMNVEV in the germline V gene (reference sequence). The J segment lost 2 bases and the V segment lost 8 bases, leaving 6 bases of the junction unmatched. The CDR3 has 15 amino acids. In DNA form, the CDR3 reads TGTGCCAGCGCAGCCGGGACAGGGGGCAACTATGGCTACACCTTC. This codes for CASAAGTGGNYGYTF.

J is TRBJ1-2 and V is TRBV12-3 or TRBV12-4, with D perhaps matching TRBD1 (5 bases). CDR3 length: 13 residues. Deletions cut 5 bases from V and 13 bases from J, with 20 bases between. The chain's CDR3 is CASSLNRDGVLTF. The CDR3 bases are TGTGCCAGCAGTCTAAACCGGGACGGAGTACTCACCTTC.

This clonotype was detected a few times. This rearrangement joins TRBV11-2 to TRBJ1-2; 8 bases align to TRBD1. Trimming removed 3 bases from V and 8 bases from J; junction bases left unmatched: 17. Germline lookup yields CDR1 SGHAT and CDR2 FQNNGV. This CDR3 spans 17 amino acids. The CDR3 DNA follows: TGTGCCAGCAGCTTCGGGACAGGTGCCGGAGGGTTGGAAGGCTACACCTTC. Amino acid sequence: CASSFGTGAGGLEGYTF. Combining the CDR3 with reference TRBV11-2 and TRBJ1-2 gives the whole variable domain EAGVAQSPRYKIIEKRQSVAFWCNPISGHATLYWYQQILGQGPKLLIQFQNNGVVDDSQLPKDRFSAERLKGVDSTLKIQPAKLEDSAVYLCASSFGTGAGGLEGYTFGSGTRLTVV.

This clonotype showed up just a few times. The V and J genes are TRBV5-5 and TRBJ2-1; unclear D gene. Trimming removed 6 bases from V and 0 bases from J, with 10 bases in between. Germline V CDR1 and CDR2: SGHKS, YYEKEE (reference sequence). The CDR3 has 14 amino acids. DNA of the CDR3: TGTGCCAGCACCCTCTGGGGCTCCTACAATGAGCAGTTCTTC. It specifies CASTLWGSYNEQFF.

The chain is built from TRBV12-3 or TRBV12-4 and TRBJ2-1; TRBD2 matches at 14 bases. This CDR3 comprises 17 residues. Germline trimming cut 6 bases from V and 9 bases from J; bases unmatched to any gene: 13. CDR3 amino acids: CASRYLRLAGGLGEQFF. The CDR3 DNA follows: TGTGCCAGCAGATACCTGAGACTAGCGGGAGGGCTGGGTGAGCAGTTCTTC.

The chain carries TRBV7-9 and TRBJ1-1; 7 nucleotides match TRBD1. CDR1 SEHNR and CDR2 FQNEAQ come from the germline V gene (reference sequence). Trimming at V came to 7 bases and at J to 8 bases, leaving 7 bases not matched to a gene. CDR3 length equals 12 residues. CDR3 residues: CASTRGDSEAFF. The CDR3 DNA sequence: TGTGCCAGCACCAGGGGGGACTCGGAAGCTTTCTTT.

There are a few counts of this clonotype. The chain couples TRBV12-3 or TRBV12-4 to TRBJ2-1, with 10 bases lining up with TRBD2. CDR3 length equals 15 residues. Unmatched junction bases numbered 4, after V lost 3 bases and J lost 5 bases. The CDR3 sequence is CASSFSGRTDNEQFF. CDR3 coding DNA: TGTGCCAGCAGTTTTAGCGGGAGGACGGACAATGAGCAGTTCTTC.

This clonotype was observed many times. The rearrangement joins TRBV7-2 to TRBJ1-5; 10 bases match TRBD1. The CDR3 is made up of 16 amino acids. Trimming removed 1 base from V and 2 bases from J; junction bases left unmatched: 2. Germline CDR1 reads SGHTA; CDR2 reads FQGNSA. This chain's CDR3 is CASSLVGTGGNQPQHF. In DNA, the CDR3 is TGTGCCAGCAGCTTAGTGGGGACAGGGGGCAATCAGCCCCAGCATTTT.